This T cell receptor (beta chain) was documented in a study of CD8+CD57+ T cells in acquired aplastic anemia. Study context: Where healthy donors were concerned, CD4+ cells averaged around 9.9 million reads. Points from the study as a whole: Roughly 31 CD8+ CDR3 sequences occurred in both the patients and the controls.

It was genomic DNA that served as the template for profiling TCR beta VDJ and CDR3. TCRdb re-analysed the reads in MiXCR, keeping a single row per CDR3 protein. The table includes some 190,000 distinct CDR3 sequences, roughly half detected once. Germline CDR1 is SEHNR and CDR2 is FQNEAQ (reference sequence). The V end lost 3 bases, the J end lost 6 bases, and 6 bases lay between the germline ends. The CDR3 contains 13 residues. This clonotype was seen many times. What it binds is unknown. The chain is built from TRBV7-9 and TRBJ1-6, with D hard to call. The receptor was isolated from a human donor in good health, serving as a control. The specimen sequenced was sorted CD4+, CD8+, or CD8+CD57+ T cells (not recorded which) from PBMCs. CDR3 nucleotide sequence: TGTGCCAGCAGCTTGCCGGTTAATTCACCCCTCCACTTT. Translation: CASSLPVNSPLHF.